The 14 T cell receptor beta chains below come from one sample, sequenced in a study of cytomegalovirus exposure and HLA in healthy donors. PCR used 60 Vbeta primers and 13 Jbeta primers. Sequenced by immunoSEQ multiplex PCR; TCRdb stores in-frame clones only, minus some. The table has 200,000 or so clones, 65% to 85% seen once. Sequencing was done on a sample of PBMCs. These receptor sequences come from a man younger than 40 in good health and CMV-seronegative.

The genes are TRBV5-1 and TRBJ2-5, with unresolved D. Germline CDR1 and CDR2: SGHRS and YFSETQ. The V end was cut by 6 bases, the J end by 2 bases, with 11 bases between. CDR3 length: 13 amino acids. The CDR3 nucleotides read TGCGCCAGCAACCTGGGCTATCAAGAGACCCAGTACTTC. Amino acid sequence: CASNLGYQETQYF.

This chain uses TRBV7-3 with TRBJ1-1; D gene ambiguous. This CDR3 comprises 13 residues. The V end was cut by 2 bases, the J end by 1 base, with 5 bases between. Germline V gene lookup returns CDR1 SGHTA and CDR2 FQGTGA. CDR3 in DNA: TGTGCCAGCAGCTTAGAGGGGAACACTGAAGCTTTCTTT. It translates to CASSLEGNTEAFF.

The CDR3, as DNA: TGTGCCAGCAGCCCCGGGACAGTTAAAACCTATGGCTACACCTTC. Translated: CASSPGTVKTYGYTF. The chain has TRBV7-2 and TRBJ1-2; TRBD1 agrees at 7 bases. The CDR3 extends over 15 amino acids. With V trimmed by 5 bases and J by 4 bases, 10 bases remained unmatched. Germline lookup yields CDR1 SGHTA and CDR2 FQGNSA.

V is TRBV6-5 and J is TRBJ1-6; perhaps TRBD1 as D (6 bases). The CDR3 runs to 15 residues. Per the germline V gene, CDR1 is MNHEY and CDR2 is SVGAGI. V was cut by 0 bases and J by 6 bases, with 9 bases left in between. The CDR3 protein is CASSYSTGSNSPLHF. The CDR3 DNA sequence: TGTGCCAGCAGTTACTCAACAGGGAGTAATTCACCCCTCCACTTT.

This chain joins TRBV7-6 and TRBJ2-2; D is unclear. V was clipped by 4 bases and J by 6 bases, with 12 bases between them. The CDR3 has 14 amino acids. Germline values: CDR1 SGHVS, CDR2 FNYEAQ. CDR3 in amino acids: CASSSTRVAGELFF. CDR3 nucleotides: TGTGCCAGCAGCTCGACCCGGGTTGCCGGGGAGCTGTTTTTT.

The V call is TRBV27, the J call TRBJ2-1, with 8 positions matching TRBD1. V trimming: 6 bases; J trimming: 6 bases; junction bases outside the gene matches: 4. The germline gives CDR1 MNHEY, CDR2 SMNVEV (reference sequence). The CDR3 contains 13 residues. This chain's CDR3 is CASRDRASNEQFF. CDR3 nucleotide sequence: TGTGCCAGCAGGGACAGGGCCTCCAATGAGCAGTTCTTC.

The rearrangement joins TRBV6-6 to TRBJ1-2, with TRBD1 matching 10 bases. Per the germline V gene, CDR1 is MNHNY and CDR2 is SVGAGI (reference sequence). The V segment lost 0 bases and the J segment 6 bases; nucleotides outside the gene matches: 7. The CDR3 consists of 16 residues. The CDR3 DNA is TGTGCCAGCAGTTACTCGACGCGGGGACAGGGGAATGGCTACACCTTC. Translation gives CASSYSTRGQGNGYTF.

The chain is built from TRBV15 and TRBJ2-3; possibly TRBD1 for D (6 bases). CDR3 size: 15 residues. Looked up from germline, CDR1 is LNHNV and CDR2 is YYDKDF (reference sequence). V lost 4 bases and J 0 bases, leaving 11 bases between the germline ends. The CDR3 reads CATSTPGTSTDTQYF. CDR3 nucleotides: TGTGCCACCAGCACCCCCGGGACAAGCACAGATACGCAGTATTTT.

The chain recombines TRBV5-1 with TRBJ2-2, with 9 bases that match TRBD1. Trimming at V came to 5 bases and at J to 4 bases, leaving 3 bases not matched to a gene. This CDR3 region has 14 residues. Germline assignment: CDR1 SGHRS and CDR2 YFSETQ. The CDR3 nucleotides are TGCGCCAGCAGGGGGACAGGGCGCACCGGGGAGCTGTTTTTT. This translates into CASRGTGRTGELFF.

V usage is TRBV4-2 and J usage is TRBJ1-1, with D possibly TRBD1 on 5 matching bases. The CDR3 contains 15 residues. The V and J ends lost 0 bases and 3 bases respectively, with 11 bases between them. The germline CDR1 and CDR2 sequences are LGHNA and YNFKEQ. The CDR3 DNA follows: TGTGCCAGCAGCCAAGATGCCGACAGCTACACTGAAGCTTTCTTT. It specifies CASSQDADSYTEAFF.

The chain carries TRBV6-5 and TRBJ1-1; 10 nucleotides align to TRBD1. CDR1 and CDR2 from the germline V gene are MNHEY and SVGAGI. CDR3 length: 14 amino acids. V trimming: 6 bases; J trimming: 4 bases; junction bases outside the gene matches: 5. The CDR3 nucleotides are TGTGCCAGCAGACTGGGACAGGGGAGCACTGAAGCTTTCTTT. Amino acids: CASRLGQGSTEAFF.

Concerning this clone: Other DNA sequences in the sample encode the same CDR3. This chain uses TRBV28 with TRBJ1-1; D is ambiguous. V lost 5 bases to trimming and J lost 2 bases, with 3 bases between them. The CDR3 contains 11 residues. Germline CDR1 MDHEN, CDR2 SYDVKM. CDR3 protein: CASSQNTEAFF. CDR3 DNA sequence: TGTGCCAGCAGTCAAAACACTGAAGCTTTCTTT. The full variable domain, in which reference TRBV28 and TRBJ1-1 provide the parts outside the CDR3, is DVKVTQSSRYLVKRTGEKVFLECVQDMDHENMFWYRQDPGLGLRLIYFSYDVKMKEKGDIPEGYSVSREKKERFSLILESASTNQTSMYLCASSQNTEAFFGQGTRLTVV.

This chain joins TRBV6-5 and TRBJ1-2; 7 positions match TRBD1. V trimming: 5 bases; J trimming: 8 bases; junction bases outside the gene matches: 14. The CDR3 loop spans 15 amino acids. Germline V gene data show CDR1 as MNHEY and CDR2 as SVGAGI. The CDR3 here is CASSPMTGILGGYTF. DNA of the CDR3: TGTGCCAGCAGTCCCATGACAGGGATTTTAGGCGGCTACACCTTC.

The gene calls are TRBV11-1 and TRBJ1-2; the match to TRBD1 covers 8 bases. Germline V gene sequence: CDR1 SGHAT, CDR2 FQDESV (reference sequence). There are 14 residues in the CDR3. Losses at the gene ends were 3 bases for V and 7 bases for J; bases not matched to a gene: 7. The CDR3 protein is CASSFDRGGSGYTF. Here the CDR3 DNA reads TGTGCCAGCAGCTTCGACAGGGGCGGGAGTGGCTACACCTTC.